This T cell receptor (beta chain) was documented in a study of blood T cell repertoires in COVID-19. At the level of the study: Acute and convalescent COVID-19 samples came from the United States, Italy and Spain. PBMCs, B-cell-depleted T cells, or T cells were the source of the cDNA or gDNA that made up the material.

In the study's own analysis: Estimation of nucleated cell counts was performed using reference gene primer amplification. Profiling relied on immunoSEQ multiplex PCR, and the TCRdb table lists in-frame clones only, not all of them. V and J calls plus clone size are reproduced from that table; the DNA served to infer D and trimming. In the table there are about 97,000 clones, about 90% of which are singletons. CDR1 is LGHDT and CDR2 is YNNKEL in the germline V gene (reference sequence). This CDR3 contains 17 residues. V trimming: 4 bases; J trimming: 0 bases; junction bases outside the gene matches: 7.

The clonotype originates from a man between 18 and 29 years old with acute or convalescent COVID-19. The material sequenced was peripheral blood. This chain joins TRBV3-1 (or the pseudogene TRBV3-2) and TRBJ2-7, with 12 nucleotides matching TRBD2. The CDR3 region has the DNA TGTGCCAGCAGCCGGGGGCTAGCGGGAGGGAGCTCCTACGAGCAGTACTTC. This encodes CASSRGLAGGSSYEQYF.